This T cell receptor beta chain was identified in a study of resident and recirculating memory T cells in vitiligo. At the level of the study: Samples were epidermis from two lesional and two nonlesional sites, plus PBMCs.

Study-level results: Non-conserved TCRs across sites and patients suggested distinct clones per lesion. Clonality differed among vitiligo lesions, with no unique dominant clone.

Note on this clone: What it binds is not known. A read error may account for a junction end that differs from germline.

The data were produced by immunoSEQ multiplex PCR, yet TCRdb's version contains in-frame clones alone and is incomplete. Among about 42,000 clones listed, about nine tenths were seen once. The CDR3 extends over 14 amino acids. Germline values: CDR1 SGHAT, CDR2 FQNNGV. Stable vitiligo meant no lesion change over the previous 6 months. The TCR originated in a male donor with vitiligo. The V gene is TRBV11-2, the J gene TRBJ1-1, with D perhaps TRBD1 (6 bases). The specimen sequenced was blood. The CDR3 region is CASSLEQGGAEAFF. The CDR3, as DNA: TGTGCCAGCAGCCTAGAACAGGGAGGGGCTGAAGCTTTCTTT.